Listed below are T cell receptor beta chains from one sample, sequenced in a study of blood T cell repertoires in COVID-19. Clones were read by immunoSEQ multiplex PCR, and TCRdb kept only the in-frame ones, dropping some. The repertoire includes approximately 470,000 clones, about nine tenths of them detected once, and 0.7% sits in the top ten. Sequenced material: PBMCs or T cells enriched from blood (not recorded which). These receptors came from a woman under 30 who had recovered from COVID-19. The CDR3 runs from the conserved cysteine through the conserved F or W. The order of the fields is D gene, J gene, V gene, CDR3 protein. D genes are given only for firm matches.

TRBD1 | TRBJ1-4 | TRBV3-1/TRBV3-2 | CASSQGAGQGAELFF
TRBD1 | TRBJ1-2 | TRBV5-4 | CASSRPGQGRDGYTF
TRBD2 | TRBJ2-3 | TRBV2 | CASTSGGGSTDTQYF
- | TRBJ2-1 | TRBV28 | CASRLGGVNNEQFF
- | TRBJ2-2 | TRBV5-6 | CASSRSTGELFF
- | TRBJ2-2 | TRBV6-5 | CASSYREPGELFF
TRBD1 | TRBJ1-3 | TRBV28 | CASSGGQVGSGNTIYF
- | TRBJ1-4 | TRBV5-6 | CASSRVSEEKLFF
- | TRBJ1-1 | TRBV4-1 | CASSPTRGPNTEAFF
- | TRBJ2-5 | TRBV27 | CASSLGHRYQETQYF
- | TRBJ1-1 | TRBV2 | CASSELKTPEAEAFF
- | TRBJ2-7 | TRBV5-1 | CASSRLGVTSSYEQYF
- | TRBJ2-4 | TRBV28 | CASGRNEGDIQYF
- | TRBJ1-1 | TRBV21-1 | CASSRPDSYTEAFF
TRBD2 | TRBJ2-5 | TRBV6-2/TRBV6-3 | CASSYFVGGEGETQYF
- | TRBJ1-1 | TRBV25-1 | CASSESGHLNTEAFF
- | TRBJ1-2 | TRBV7-3 | CASSQWTRGTMGYTF
TRBD1 | TRBJ1-2 | TRBV18 | CASSPTQSFLGQGKYGYTF
TRBD1 | TRBJ2-1 | TRBV18 | CASSLGQGFVHEQFF
- | TRBJ2-1 | TRBV20-1 | CSASTDSYNEQFF
TRBD1 | TRBJ1-6 | TRBV18 | CASSPSGGGNDSPLHF
TRBD2 | TRBJ2-2 | TRBV4-1 | CASSQAPSAGGPAGELFF
- | TRBJ1-1 | TRBV6-5 | CASSPLTEAFF
- | TRBJ1-2 | TRBV30 | CAWTTTDGGYTF
TRBD1 | TRBJ1-2 | TRBV2 | CASTPAQGMHGYTF
TRBD2 | TRBJ2-5 | TRBV6-2/TRBV6-3 | CASSYPREGQETQYF
- | TRBJ1-6 | TRBV6-4 | CASESYNSPLHF
TRBD1 | TRBJ1-2 | TRBV30 | CAWGDSPLNYGYTF
TRBD2 | TRBJ2-5 | TRBV5-4 | CASSAPSGGFKETQYF
- | TRBJ2-5 | TRBV4-2 | CASSQTELGETQYF
- | TRBJ1-2 | TRBV5-1 | CASSPTPGSGTYGYTF
- | TRBJ1-2 | TRBV5-1 | CASSLGPASGNYGYTF
TRBD1 | TRBJ1-2 | TRBV5-5 | CASSHRTGGANGYTF
- | TRBJ2-1 | TRBV4-1 | CASSQDKAELYNEQFF
- | TRBJ1-5 | TRBV6-6 | CASSYSEANNQPQHF
TRBD1 | TRBJ2-7 | TRBV5-1 | CASSPDGTVYEQYF
- | TRBJ1-5 | TRBV19 | CASSIGRVRRNNQPQHF
- | TRBJ2-1 | TRBV5-1 | CASSPGGGGNEQFF
- | TRBJ1-6 | TRBV6-1 | CASSEQGSPLHF
TRBD1 | TRBJ2-7 | TRBV2 | CASNPGTGGYEQYF
- | TRBJ2-1 | TRBV5-1 | CASSLVVSPSSYNEQFF
TRBD1 | TRBJ2-7 | TRBV27 | CASAPGTGPYEQYF
- | TRBJ2-7 | TRBV7-9 | CASSLETAGAYEQYF
- | TRBJ1-2 | TRBV6-1 | CASSEAWQNYGYTF
- | TRBJ1-5 | TRBV12-2 | CASRLAASGPPPPYCNQPQHF
- | TRBJ1-1 | TRBV7-3 | CASSPGSAVSEAFF
- | TRBJ2-3 | TRBV5-5 | CASSSPTEDTQYF
- | TRBJ1-3 | TRBV5-3 | CARIPTSGRGGGTRPGNTIYF